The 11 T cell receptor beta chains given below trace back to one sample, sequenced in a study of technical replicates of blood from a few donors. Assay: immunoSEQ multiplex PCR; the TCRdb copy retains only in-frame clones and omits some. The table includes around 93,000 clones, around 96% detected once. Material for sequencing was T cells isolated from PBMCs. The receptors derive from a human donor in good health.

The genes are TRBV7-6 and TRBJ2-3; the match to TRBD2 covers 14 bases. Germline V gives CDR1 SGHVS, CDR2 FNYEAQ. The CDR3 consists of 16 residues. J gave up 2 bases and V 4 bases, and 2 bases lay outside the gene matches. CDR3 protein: CASSSGLAGVTDTQYF. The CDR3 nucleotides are TGTGCCAGCAGCTCGGGACTAGCGGGAGTCACAGATACGCAGTATTTT.

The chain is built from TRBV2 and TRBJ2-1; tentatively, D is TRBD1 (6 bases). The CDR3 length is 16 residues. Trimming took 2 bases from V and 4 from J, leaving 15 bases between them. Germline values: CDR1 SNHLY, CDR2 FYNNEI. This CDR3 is CASSETIQGRYNEQFF. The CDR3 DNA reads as TGTGCCAGCAGTGAAACGATACAGGGTCGGTACAATGAGCAGTTCTTC.

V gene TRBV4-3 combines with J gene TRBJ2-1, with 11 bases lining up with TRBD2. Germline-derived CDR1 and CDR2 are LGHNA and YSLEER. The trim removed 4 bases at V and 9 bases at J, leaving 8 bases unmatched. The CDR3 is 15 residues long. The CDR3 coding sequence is TGCGCCAGCAGCCTTAGCGGGAGGGCCCATGGTGAGCAGTTCTTC. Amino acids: CASSLSGRAHGEQFF.

The CDR3 DNA is TGTGCCACCAGCAGAGGTGCGGGAAGCTCCTACAATGAGCAGTTCTTC. This translates into CATSRGAGSSYNEQFF. The rearrangement uses TRBV15 and TRBJ2-1; TRBD2 is a possible D gene (6 bases). The V end was cut by 1 base, the J end by 0 bases, with 10 bases between. There are 16 residues in the CDR3. Germline V CDR1 and CDR2: LNHNV, YYDKDF (reference sequence). The variable domain in full, completed from reference TRBV15 and TRBJ2-1, reads DAMVIQNPRYQVTQFGKPVTLSCSQTLNHNVMYWYQQKSSQAPKLLFHYYDKDFNNEADTPDNFQSRRPNTSFCFLDIRSPGLGDTAMYLCATSRGAGSSYNEQFFGPGTRLTVL.

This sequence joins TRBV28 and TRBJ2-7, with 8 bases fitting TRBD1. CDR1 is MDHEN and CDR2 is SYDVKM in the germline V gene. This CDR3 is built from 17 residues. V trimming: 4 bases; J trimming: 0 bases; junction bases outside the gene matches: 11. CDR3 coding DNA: TGTGCCAGCAGTTACCTCAGGGGACAGGATGGCTCCTACGAGCAGTACTTC. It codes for CASSYLRGQDGSYEQYF.

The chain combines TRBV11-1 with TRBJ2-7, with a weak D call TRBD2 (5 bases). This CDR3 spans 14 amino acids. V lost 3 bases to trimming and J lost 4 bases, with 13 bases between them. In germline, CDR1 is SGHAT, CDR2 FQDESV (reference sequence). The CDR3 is CASSLPGTIYEQYF. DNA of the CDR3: TGTGCCAGCAGCTTGCCGGGAACTATTTACGAGCAGTACTTC.

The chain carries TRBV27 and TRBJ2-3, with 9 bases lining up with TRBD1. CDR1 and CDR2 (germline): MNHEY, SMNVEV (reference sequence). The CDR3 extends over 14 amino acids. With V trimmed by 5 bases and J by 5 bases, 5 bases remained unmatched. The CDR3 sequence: CASSLTGGGDTQYF. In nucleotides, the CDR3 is TGTGCCAGCAGTCTGACAGGGGGGGGAGATACGCAGTATTTT.

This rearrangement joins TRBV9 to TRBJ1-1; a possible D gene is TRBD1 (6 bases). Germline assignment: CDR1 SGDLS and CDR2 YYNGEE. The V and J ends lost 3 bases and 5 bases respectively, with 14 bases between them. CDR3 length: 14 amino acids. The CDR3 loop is CASSDRQARTEAFF. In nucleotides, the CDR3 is TGTGCCAGCAGCGACCGACAGGCTCGGACTGAAGCTTTCTTT.

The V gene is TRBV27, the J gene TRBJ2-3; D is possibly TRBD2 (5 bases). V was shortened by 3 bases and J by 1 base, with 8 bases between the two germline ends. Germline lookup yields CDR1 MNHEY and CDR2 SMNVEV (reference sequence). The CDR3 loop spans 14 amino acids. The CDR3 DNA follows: TGTGCCAGCAGTTTTCGGCGGGGCACAGATACGCAGTATTTT. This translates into CASSFRRGTDTQYF.

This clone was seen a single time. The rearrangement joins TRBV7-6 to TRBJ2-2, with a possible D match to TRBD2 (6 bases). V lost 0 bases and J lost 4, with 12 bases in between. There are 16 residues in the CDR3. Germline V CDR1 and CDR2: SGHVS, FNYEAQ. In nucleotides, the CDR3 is TGTGCCAGCAGCTTAGCGCCTCGGACTACCACCGGGGAGCTGTTTTTT. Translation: CASSLAPRTTTGELFF.

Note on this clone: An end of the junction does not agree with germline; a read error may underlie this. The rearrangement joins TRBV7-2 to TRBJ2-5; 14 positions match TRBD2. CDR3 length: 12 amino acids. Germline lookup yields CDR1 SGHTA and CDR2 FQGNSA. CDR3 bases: TGCTGGACTAGCGGGAGGAGGGAGACCCAGTACTTC. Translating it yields CWTSGRRETQYF.